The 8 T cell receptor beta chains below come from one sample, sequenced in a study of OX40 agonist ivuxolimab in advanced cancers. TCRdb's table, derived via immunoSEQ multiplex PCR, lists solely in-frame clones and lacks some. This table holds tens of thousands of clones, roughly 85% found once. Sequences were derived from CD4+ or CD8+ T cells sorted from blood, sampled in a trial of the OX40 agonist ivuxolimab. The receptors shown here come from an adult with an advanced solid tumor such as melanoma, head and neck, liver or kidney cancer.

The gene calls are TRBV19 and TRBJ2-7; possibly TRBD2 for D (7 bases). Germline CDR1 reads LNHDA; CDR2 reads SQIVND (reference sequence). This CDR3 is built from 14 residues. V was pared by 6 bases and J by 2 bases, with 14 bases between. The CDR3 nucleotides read TGTGCCAGTAGCGCGCGGGGGCGGACCTACGAGCAGTACTTC. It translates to CASSARGRTYEQYF. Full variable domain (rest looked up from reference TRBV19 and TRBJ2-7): DGGITQSPKYLFRKEGQNVTLSCEQNLNHDAMYWYRQDPGQGLRLIYYSQIVNDFQKGDIAEGYSVSREKKESFPLTVTSAQKNPTAFYLCASSARGRTYEQYFGPGTRLTVT.

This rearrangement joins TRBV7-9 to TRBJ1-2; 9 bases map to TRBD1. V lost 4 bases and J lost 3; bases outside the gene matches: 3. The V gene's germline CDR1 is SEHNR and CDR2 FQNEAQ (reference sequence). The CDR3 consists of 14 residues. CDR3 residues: CASSSRDRDYGYTF. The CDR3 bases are TGTGCCAGCAGCTCAAGGGACAGGGACTATGGCTACACCTTC.

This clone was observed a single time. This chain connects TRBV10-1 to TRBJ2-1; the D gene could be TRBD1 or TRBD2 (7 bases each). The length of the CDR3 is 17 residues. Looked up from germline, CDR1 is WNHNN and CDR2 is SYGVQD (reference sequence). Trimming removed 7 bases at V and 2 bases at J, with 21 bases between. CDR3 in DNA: TGCGCCAGCAAGACGGGGAGGGGGCGAGTCACCTACAATGAGCAGTTCTTC. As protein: CASKTGRGRVTYNEQFF.

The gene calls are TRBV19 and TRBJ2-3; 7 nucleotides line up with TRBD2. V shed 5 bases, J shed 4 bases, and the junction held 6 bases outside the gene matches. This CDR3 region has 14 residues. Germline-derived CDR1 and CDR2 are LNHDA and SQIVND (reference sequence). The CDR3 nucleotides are TGTGCCAGTAGTCGGGGGAGGGGAGCAGATACGCAGTATTTT. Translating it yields CASSRGRGADTQYF.

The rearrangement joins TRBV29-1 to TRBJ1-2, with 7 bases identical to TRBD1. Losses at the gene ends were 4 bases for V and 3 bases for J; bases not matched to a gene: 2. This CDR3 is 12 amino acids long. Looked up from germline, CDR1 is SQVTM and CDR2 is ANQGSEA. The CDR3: CSVVRGDYGYTF. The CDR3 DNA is TGCAGCGTTGTCAGGGGGGACTATGGCTACACCTTC.

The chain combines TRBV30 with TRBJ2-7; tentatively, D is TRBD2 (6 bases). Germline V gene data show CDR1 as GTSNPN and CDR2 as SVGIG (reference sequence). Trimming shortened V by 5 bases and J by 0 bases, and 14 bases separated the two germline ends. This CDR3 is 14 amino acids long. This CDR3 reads CAWGSGLRSYEQYF. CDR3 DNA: TGTGCCTGGGGATCGGGACTTCGCTCCTACGAGCAGTACTTC.

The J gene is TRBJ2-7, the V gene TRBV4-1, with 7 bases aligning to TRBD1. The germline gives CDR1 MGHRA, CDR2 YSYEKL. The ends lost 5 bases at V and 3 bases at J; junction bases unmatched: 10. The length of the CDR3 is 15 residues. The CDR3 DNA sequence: TGCGCCAGCAGCTCCCGGGACAGTTACCTCTACGAGCAGTACTTC. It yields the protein CASSSRDSYLYEQYF.

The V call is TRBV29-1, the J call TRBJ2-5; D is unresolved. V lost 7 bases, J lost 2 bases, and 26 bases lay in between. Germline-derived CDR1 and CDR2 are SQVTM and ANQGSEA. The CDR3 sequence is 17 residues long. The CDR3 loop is CSADITTGEQTQETQYF. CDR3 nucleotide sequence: TGCAGCGCCGACATCACAACCGGAGAGCAGACTCAAGAGACCCAGTACTTC.